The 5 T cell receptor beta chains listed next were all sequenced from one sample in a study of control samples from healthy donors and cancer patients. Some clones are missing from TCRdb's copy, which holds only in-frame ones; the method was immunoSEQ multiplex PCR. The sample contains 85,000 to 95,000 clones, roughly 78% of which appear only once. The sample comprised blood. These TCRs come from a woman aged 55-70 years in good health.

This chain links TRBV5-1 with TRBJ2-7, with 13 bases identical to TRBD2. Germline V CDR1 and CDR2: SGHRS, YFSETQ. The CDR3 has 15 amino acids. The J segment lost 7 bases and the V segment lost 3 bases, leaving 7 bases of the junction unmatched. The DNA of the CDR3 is TGCGCCAGCAGCTCGACTAGCGGGGGGCGTCGGGAGCAGTACTTC. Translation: CASSSTSGGRREQYF.

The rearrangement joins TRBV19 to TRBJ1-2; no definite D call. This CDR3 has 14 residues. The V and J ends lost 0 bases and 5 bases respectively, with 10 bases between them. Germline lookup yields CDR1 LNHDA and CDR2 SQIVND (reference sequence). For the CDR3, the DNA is TGTGCCAGTAGTATAGACCACAGCCTATATGGCTACACCTTC. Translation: CASSIDHSLYGYTF.

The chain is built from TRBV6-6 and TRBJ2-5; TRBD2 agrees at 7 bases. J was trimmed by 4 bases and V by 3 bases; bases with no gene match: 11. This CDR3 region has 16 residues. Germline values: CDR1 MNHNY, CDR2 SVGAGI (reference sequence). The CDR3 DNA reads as TGTGCCAGCAGTTATCTAGCGACGGGGGGATCAGAGACCCAGTACTTC. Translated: CASSYLATGGSETQYF.

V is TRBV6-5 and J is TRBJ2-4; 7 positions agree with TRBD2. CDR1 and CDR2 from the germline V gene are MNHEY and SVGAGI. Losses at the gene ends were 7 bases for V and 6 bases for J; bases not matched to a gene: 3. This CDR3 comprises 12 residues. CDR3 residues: CASNGEGNIQYF. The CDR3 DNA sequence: TGTGCCAGCAATGGGGAGGGAAACATTCAGTACTTC.

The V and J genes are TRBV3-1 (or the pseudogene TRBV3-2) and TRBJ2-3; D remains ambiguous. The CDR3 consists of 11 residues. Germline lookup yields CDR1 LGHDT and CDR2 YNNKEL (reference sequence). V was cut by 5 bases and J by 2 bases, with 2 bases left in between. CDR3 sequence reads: CASSNTDTQYF. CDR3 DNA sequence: TGTGCCAGCAGCAACACAGATACGCAGTATTTT.